One sample yielded the 12 T cell receptor beta chains listed below, sequenced in a study of T cell repertoires in cytomegalovirus infection. TCRdb reprocessed the reads with MiXCR, giving one entry per CDR3 protein. The sample gives more than 150,000 distinct CDR3 sequences, approximately 20% of which show up once; 2.5% to 3% is in the top ten. Sequencing used PBMCs. Receptors originate from a human donor in good health (CMV status not recorded). Some clones in this sample may be carry-over from other donors' samples.

The table lists this clonotype with a few counts. CDR3 sequence (DNA): TGTGCCAGCAGCTTGGGGGTCTTTACGAACACTGAAGCTTTCTTT. This gives the protein CASSLGVFTNTEAFF. V and J are TRBV11-2 and TRBJ1-1; TRBD1 is a possible D gene (5 bases). Germline V CDR1 and CDR2: SGHAT, FQNNGV. Trimming took off 3 bases at V and 1 base at J, with 12 bases between the two ends. CDR3 size: 15 residues.

This chain connects TRBV6-2 or TRBV6-3 to TRBJ2-7; D is ambiguous. The CDR3 consists of 14 residues. CDR1 is MNHEY and CDR2 is SVGEGT in the germline V gene. V gave up 11 bases and J gave up 4 bases, with 21 bases separating them. CDR3 nucleotide sequence: TGTGCCGGCACCGCAACGCGCAACCCTTACGAGCAGTACTTC. Its translation: CAGTATRNPYEQYF.

The chain couples TRBV28 to TRBJ2-5; perhaps D is TRBD1 or TRBD2 (5 bases each). CDR1 is MDHEN, CDR2 SYDVKM, per germline. The CDR3 loop spans 17 amino acids. Trimming took 6 bases from V and 5 from J, leaving 25 bases between them. CDR3 region: CASSPLSTASWGETQYF. The CDR3 coding sequence is TGTGCCAGCAGCCCCCTCAGCACGGCCTCGTGGGGGGAGACCCAGTACTTC.

In regard to this clonotype: As the CDR3 is not closed by the conserved phenylalanine or tryptophan, this likely results from a read error. The chain is built from TRBV5-1 and TRBJ2-7; D is possibly TRBD1 (6 bases). V lost 4 bases and J lost 4, with 21 bases in between. The CDR3 is 16 amino acids. Germline CDR1 SGHRS, CDR2 YFSETQ. CDR3 coding DNA: TGCGCCAGCAGCCCGACGGACAGTTCCCACCTTTACGAGCAGTACTCC. Encoded protein: CASSPTDSSHLYEQYS.

This clonotype was observed a handful of times. The J gene is TRBJ2-2, the V gene TRBV28; TRBD1 aligns across 8 bases. V shed 10 bases and J 1 base; nucleotides not matched to a gene: 11. CDR1 and CDR2 (germline): MDHEN, SYDVKM. The length of the CDR3 is 16 residues. This CDR3 is CATSDRGLGNTGELFF. The CDR3 nucleotides are TGTGCCACCTCAGACAGGGGTCTGGGGAACACCGGGGAGCTGTTTTTT.

The chain carries TRBV3-1 and TRBJ2-7; unclear D gene. Per germline, CDR1 LGHDT and CDR2 YNNKEL (reference sequence). V lost 2 bases and J 4 bases, leaving 9 bases between the germline ends. The CDR3 has 13 residues. The CDR3 nucleotides read TGTGCCAGCAGCCAATGGATGGCTTACGAGCAGTACTTC. It codes for CASSQWMAYEQYF.

The chain couples TRBV15 to TRBJ2-3, with D hard to call. This CDR3 region has 13 residues. V lost 0 bases, J lost 5 bases, and 6 bases lay in between. The germline CDR1 and CDR2 sequences are LNHNV and YYDKDF (reference sequence). CDR3 DNA sequence: TGTGCCACCAGCAGAGAAGTGGGAGATACGCAGTATTTT. Amino acids: CATSREVGDTQYF.

This clonotype was recorded at least ten times. The V call is TRBV5-4, the J call TRBJ2-3, with D perhaps TRBD2 (5 bases). Germline assignment: CDR1 SGHNT and CDR2 YYREEE (reference sequence). The V gene lost 5 bases and the J gene lost 0 bases, with 13 bases spanning the gap. The CDR3 extends over 15 amino acids. The CDR3 here is CASRLDFSSTDTQYF. The CDR3 DNA is TGTGCCAGCAGACTGGACTTTTCTAGCACAGATACGCAGTATTTT.

The chain recombines TRBV20-1 with TRBJ1-2; TRBD1 aligns across 7 bases. The CDR3 totals 12 residues. CDR1 is DFQATT and CDR2 is SNEGSKA in the germline V gene (reference sequence). With V trimmed by 7 bases and J by 4 bases, 6 bases remained unmatched. CDR3 residues: CSVIQGVYGYTF. The DNA for the CDR3 is TGCAGTGTTATTCAGGGGGTCTATGGCTACACCTTC.

This clonotype was counted between two and nine times. The chain has TRBV25-1 and TRBJ2-4; D gene uncertain. Trimming cost V 2 bases and J 1 base, with 18 bases left between them. The CDR3 loop spans 18 amino acids. Per the germline V gene, CDR1 is MGHDK and CDR2 is SYGVNS. The CDR3 here is CASSELLDRSMAKNIQYF. DNA for the CDR3: TGTGCCAGCAGTGAACTTCTGGATAGGTCGATGGCCAAAAACATTCAGTACTTC.

Only a few counts were recorded for this clonotype. The chain links TRBV28 to TRBJ1-5; a weak D match, TRBD1 (5 bases). With 7 bases removed from V and 11 bases from J, the gap between germline ends came to 18 bases. Germline values: CDR1 MDHEN, CDR2 SYDVKM. This CDR3 has 13 residues. In nucleotides, the CDR3 is TGTGCCAGCACCAAATCTGGGGGGGGGGCCCAGCATTTT. This encodes CASTKSGGGAQHF. The complete variable domain, with remaining parts taken from reference TRBV28 and TRBJ1-5, reads DVKVTQSSRYLVKRTGEKVFLECVQDMDHENMFWYRQDPGLGLRLIYFSYDVKMKEKGDIPEGYSVSREKKERFSLILESASTNQTSMYLCASTKSGGGAQHFGDGTRLSIL.

This clonotype was recorded many times. The chain carries TRBV19 and TRBJ2-7; TRBD2 matches at 13 bases. The CDR3 spans 16 residues. Germline-derived CDR1 and CDR2 are LNHDA and SQIVND (reference sequence). Trimming cost V 4 bases and J 2 bases; bases outside gene matches: 5. DNA for the CDR3: TGTGCCAGTAGTAGAGGACTAGCGGGAGACCCCTACGAGCAGTACTTC. It codes for CASSRGLAGDPYEQYF. Complete variable domain (other parts from reference TRBV19 and TRBJ2-7): DGGITQSPKYLFRKEGQNVTLSCEQNLNHDAMYWYRQDPGQGLRLIYYSQIVNDFQKGDIAEGYSVSREKKESFPLTVTSAQKNPTAFYLCASSRGLAGDPYEQYFGPGTRLTVT.